This TCR beta chain was sequenced in a study of blood T cell repertoires in COVID-19. Study overall: Researchers got acute and convalescent COVID-19 samples from the United States, Italy and Spain. The cDNA or gDNA used as material had been derived from T cells, B-cell-depleted T cells, or PBMCs.

Original methodology: Amplification with reference gene primers provided the estimates of nucleated cell counts. The assay was immunoSEQ multiplex PCR, and TCRdb's table has in-frame clones only and misses some. Clone size and V and J calls were adopted from that table, with D and trimming inferred from the DNA. The sample yields roughly 360,000 clones, more than 75% seen once. The germline V gene has CDR1 MDHEN and CDR2 SYDVKM. Trimming took 4 bases from V and 1 from J; bases not matched to a gene: 5. This CDR3 contains 15 residues. This receptor was identified in a human donor with acute or convalescent COVID-19. The donor label of this sample is uncertain. Sequencing was performed on peripheral blood. V usage is TRBV28 and J usage is TRBJ1-2; 8 positions match TRBD1. CDR3: CASSWGDRGNYGYTF. CDR3 sequence (DNA): TGTGCCAGCAGTTGGGGCGACAGGGGTAACTATGGCTACACCTTC.